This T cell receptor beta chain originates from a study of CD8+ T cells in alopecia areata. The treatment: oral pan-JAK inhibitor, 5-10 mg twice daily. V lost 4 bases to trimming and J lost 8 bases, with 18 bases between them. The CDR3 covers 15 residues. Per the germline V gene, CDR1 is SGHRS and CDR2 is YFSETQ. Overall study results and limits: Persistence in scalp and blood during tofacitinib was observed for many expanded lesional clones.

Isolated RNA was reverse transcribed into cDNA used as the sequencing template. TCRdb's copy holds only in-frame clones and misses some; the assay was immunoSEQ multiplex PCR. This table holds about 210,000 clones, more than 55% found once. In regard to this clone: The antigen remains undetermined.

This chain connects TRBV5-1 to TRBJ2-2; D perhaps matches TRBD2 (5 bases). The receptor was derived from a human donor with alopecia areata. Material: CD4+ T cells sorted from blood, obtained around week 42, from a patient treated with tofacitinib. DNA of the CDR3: TGCGCCAGCAGCAATCAACGGGGTCCATCAGGGGAGCTGTTTTTT. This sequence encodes CASSNQRGPSGELFF.